The sequence of this T cell receptor (beta chain) was determined in a study of CD8+ T cells in alopecia areata. Study-wide background: The study gave treated patients oral tofacitinib at 5 to 10 mg twice daily. General observations from the study: Whereas mice showed it more clearly, TCR sharing across patients was murkier, possibly because of HLA. Clonality in lesional scalp, especially alopecia totalis/universalis, exceeded that of normal scalp.

Punch biopsies of lesional scalp, plus peripheral blood, were taken from alopecia areata patients. J was trimmed by 9 bases and V by 3 bases; bases with no gene match: 3. CDR1 SQVTM and CDR2 ANQGSEA come from the germline V gene. The CDR3 has 13 amino acids. Concerning this clone: Its specificity is unknown.

Investigators isolated RNA and reverse transcribed it into cDNA to act as the sequencing template. The data were produced by immunoSEQ multiplex PCR, yet TCRdb's version contains in-frame clones alone and is incomplete. The repertoire has 55,000 to 70,000 clones, about 44% of them found once; the top ten carry roughly 15%. The receptor comes from a human donor with alopecia areata. The rearrangement links TRBV29-1 to TRBJ2-1, with 12 positions matching TRBD2. Sequenced material: CD8+ T cells sorted from blood, taken at week 0. The CDR3 nucleotides are TGCAGCGTTGAGACTAGCGGGAGAGGTGAGCAGTTCTTC. This sequence encodes CSVETSGRGEQFF.